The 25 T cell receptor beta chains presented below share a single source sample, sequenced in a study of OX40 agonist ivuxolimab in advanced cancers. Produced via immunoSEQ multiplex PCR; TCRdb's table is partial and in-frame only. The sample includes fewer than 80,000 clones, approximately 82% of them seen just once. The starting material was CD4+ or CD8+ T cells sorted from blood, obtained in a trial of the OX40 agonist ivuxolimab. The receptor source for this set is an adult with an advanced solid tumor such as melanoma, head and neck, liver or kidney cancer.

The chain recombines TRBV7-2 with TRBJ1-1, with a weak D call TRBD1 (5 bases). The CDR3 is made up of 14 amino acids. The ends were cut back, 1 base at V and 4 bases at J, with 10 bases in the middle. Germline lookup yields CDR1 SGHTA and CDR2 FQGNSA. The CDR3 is CASSLVGGGTEAFF. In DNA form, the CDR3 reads TGTGCCAGCAGCTTAGTGGGGGGTGGCACTGAAGCTTTCTTT. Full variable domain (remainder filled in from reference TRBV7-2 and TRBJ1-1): GAGVSQSPSNKVTEKGKDVELRCDPISGHTALYWYRQSLGQGLEFLIYFQGNSAPDKSGLPSDRFSAERTGGSVSTLTIQRTQQEDSAVYLCASSLVGGGTEAFFGQGTRLTVV.

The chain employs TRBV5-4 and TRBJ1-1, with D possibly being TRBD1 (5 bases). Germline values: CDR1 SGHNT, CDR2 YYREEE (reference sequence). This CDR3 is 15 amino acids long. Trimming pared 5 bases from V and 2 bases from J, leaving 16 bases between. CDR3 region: CASRSSGDLNTEAFF. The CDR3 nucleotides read TGTGCCAGCAGATCATCGGGGGACTTAAACACTGAAGCTTTCTTT.

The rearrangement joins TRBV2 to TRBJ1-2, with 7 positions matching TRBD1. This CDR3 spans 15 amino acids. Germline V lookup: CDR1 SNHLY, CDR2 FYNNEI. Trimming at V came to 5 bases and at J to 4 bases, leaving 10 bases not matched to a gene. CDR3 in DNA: TGTGCCAGCAGTACGAACCGGGACAGTTCCTATGGCTACACCTTC. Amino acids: CASSTNRDSSYGYTF. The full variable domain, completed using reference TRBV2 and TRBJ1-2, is EPEVTQTPSHQVTQMGQEVILRCVPISNHLYFYWYRQILGQKVEFLVSFYNNEISEKSEIFDDQFSVERPDGSNFTLKIRSTKLEDSAMYFCASSTNRDSSYGYTFGSGTRLTVV.

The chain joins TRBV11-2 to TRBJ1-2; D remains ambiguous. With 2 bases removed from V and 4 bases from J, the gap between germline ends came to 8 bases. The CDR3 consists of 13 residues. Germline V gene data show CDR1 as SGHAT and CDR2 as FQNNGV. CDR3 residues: CASSLFIGYGYTF. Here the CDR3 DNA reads TGTGCCAGCAGCTTATTCATCGGCTATGGCTACACCTTC.

The CDR3 reads CASSAGTSGGKYTQYF. The CDR3 coding sequence is TGTGCCAGCAGCGCCGGGACTAGCGGGGGAAAGTATACGCAGTATTTT. This chain connects TRBV7-2 to TRBJ2-3; 14 bases align to TRBD2. The V gene end was trimmed by 5 bases and the J gene end by 7 bases; junction bases not matched to a gene: 8. The CDR3 consists of 16 residues. In germline, CDR1 is SGHTA, CDR2 FQGNSA.

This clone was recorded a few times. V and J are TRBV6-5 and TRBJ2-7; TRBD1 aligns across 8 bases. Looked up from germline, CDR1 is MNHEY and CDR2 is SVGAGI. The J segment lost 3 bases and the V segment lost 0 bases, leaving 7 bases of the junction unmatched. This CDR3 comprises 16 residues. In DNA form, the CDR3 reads TGTGCCAGCAGTTACTCGCTTGGACAGGGCGGCTACGAGCAGTACTTC. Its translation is CASSYSLGQGGYEQYF.

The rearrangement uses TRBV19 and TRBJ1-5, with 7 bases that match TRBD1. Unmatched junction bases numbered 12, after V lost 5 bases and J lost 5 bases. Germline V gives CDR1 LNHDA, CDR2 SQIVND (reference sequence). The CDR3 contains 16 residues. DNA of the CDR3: TGTGCCAGTAGTCTCCGACAGGGTCGACGATATCAGCCCCAGCATTTT. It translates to CASSLRQGRRYQPQHF.

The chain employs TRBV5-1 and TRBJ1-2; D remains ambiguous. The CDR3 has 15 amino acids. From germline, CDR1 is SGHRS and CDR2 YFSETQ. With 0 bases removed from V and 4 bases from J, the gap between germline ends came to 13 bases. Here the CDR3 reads CASSLAGRTTYGYTF. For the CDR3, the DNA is TGCGCCAGCAGCTTGGCCGGCAGGACGACCTATGGCTACACCTTC.

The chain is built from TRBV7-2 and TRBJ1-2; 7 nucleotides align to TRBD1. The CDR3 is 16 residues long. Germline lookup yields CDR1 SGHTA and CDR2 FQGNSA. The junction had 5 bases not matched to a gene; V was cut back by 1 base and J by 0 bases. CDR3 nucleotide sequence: TGTGCCAGCAGCTTAGGGGCAGGGGGGTCTAACTATGGCTACACCTTC. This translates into CASSLGAGGSNYGYTF.

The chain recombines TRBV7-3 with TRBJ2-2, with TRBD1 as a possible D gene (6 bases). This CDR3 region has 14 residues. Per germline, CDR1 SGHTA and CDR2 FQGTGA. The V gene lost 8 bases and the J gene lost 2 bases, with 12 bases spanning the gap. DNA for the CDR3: TGTGCCAGCCCTGACAGGCTAAACACCGGGGAGCTGTTTTTT. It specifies CASPDRLNTGELFF.

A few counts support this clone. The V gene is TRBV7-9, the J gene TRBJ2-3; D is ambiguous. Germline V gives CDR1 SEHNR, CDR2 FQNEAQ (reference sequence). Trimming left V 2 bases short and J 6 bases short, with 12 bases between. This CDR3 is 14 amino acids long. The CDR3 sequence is CASSLPPRIDTQYF. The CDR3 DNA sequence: TGTGCCAGCAGCTTACCCCCCAGGATTGATACGCAGTATTTT.

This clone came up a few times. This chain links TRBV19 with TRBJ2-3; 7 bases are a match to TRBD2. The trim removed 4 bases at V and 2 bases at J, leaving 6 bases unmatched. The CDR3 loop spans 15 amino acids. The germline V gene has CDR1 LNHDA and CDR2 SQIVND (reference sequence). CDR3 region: CASSRASGITDTQYF. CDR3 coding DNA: TGTGCCAGTAGTAGGGCTAGCGGTATCACAGATACGCAGTATTTT.

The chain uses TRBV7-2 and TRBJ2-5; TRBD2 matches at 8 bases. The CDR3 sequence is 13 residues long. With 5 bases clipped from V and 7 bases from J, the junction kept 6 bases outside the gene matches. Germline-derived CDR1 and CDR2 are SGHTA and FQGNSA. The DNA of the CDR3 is TGTGCCAGCAGCAGCGGGGGTGGGGTGACCCAGTACTTC. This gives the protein CASSSGGGVTQYF. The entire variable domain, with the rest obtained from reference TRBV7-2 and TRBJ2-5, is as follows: GAGVSQSPSNKVTEKGKDVELRCDPISGHTALYWYRQSLGQGLEFLIYFQGNSAPDKSGLPSDRFSAERTGGSVSTLTIQRTQQEDSAVYLCASSSGGGVTQYFGPGTRLLVL.

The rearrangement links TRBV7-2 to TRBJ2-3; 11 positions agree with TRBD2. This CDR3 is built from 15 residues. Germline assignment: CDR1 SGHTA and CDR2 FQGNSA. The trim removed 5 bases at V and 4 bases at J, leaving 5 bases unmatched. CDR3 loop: CASSPEGLAADTQYF. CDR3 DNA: TGTGCCAGCAGCCCCGAGGGACTAGCGGCAGATACGCAGTATTTT. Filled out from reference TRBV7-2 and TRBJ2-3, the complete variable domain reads GAGVSQSPSNKVTEKGKDVELRCDPISGHTALYWYRQSLGQGLEFLIYFQGNSAPDKSGLPSDRFSAERTGGSVSTLTIQRTQQEDSAVYLCASSPEGLAADTQYFGPGTRLTVL.

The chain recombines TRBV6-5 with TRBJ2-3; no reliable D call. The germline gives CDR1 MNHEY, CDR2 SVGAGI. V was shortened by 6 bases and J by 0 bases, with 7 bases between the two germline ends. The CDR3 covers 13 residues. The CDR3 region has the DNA TGTGCCAGCAGACGCGGTAGCACAGATACGCAGTATTTT. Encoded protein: CASRRGSTDTQYF.

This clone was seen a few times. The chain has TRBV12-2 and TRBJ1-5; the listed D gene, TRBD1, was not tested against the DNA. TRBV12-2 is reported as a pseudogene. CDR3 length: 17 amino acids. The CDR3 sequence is CASRLDNRGTGGQPQHF. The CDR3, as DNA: TGTGCAAGTCGCTTAGACAACAGGGGAACGGGCGGGCAGCCCCAGCATTTT.

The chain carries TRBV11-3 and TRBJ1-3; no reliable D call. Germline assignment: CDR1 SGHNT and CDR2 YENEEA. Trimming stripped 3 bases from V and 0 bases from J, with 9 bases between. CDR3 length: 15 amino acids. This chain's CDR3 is CASSLDGDSGNTIYF. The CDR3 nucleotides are TGTGCCAGCAGCTTGGACGGCGACTCTGGAAACACCATATATTTT.

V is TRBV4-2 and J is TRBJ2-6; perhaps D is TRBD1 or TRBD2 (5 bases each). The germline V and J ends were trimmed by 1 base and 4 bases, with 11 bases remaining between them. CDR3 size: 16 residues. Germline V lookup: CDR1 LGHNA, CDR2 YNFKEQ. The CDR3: CASSQVSGTGANVLTF. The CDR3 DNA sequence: TGTGCCAGCAGCCAAGTTTCAGGGACCGGGGCCAACGTCCTGACTTTC.

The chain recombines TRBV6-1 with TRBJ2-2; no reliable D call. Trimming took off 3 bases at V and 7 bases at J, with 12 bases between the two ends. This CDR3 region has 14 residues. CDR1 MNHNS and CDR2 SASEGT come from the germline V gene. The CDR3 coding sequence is TGTGCCAGCAGTGACCCGGGTAGCATCGGGGAGCTGTTTTTT. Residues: CASSDPGSIGELFF.

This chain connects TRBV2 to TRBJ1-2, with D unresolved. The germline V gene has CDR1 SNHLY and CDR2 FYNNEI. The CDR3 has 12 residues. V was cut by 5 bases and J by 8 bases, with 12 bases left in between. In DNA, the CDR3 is TGTGCCAGCAGTACACATCCCTCGGGCTACACCTTC. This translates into CASSTHPSGYTF.

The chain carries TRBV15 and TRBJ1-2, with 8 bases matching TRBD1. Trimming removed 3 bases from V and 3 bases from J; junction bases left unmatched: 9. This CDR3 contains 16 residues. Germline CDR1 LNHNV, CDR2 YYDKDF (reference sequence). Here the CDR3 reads CATSREETGEDYGYTF. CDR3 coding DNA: TGTGCCACCAGCAGGGAAGAGACAGGGGAGGACTATGGCTACACCTTC.

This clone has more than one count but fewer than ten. CDR3 amino acids: CASSYGGNQPQHF. The CDR3 nucleotides are TGTGCCAGCAGTTACGGGGGAAATCAGCCCCAGCATTTT. The J gene is TRBJ1-5, the V gene TRBV6-5; D perhaps matches TRBD1 (5 bases). V was pared by 2 bases and J by 4 bases, with 6 bases between. Germline V CDR1 and CDR2: MNHEY, SVGAGI. The CDR3 is 13 amino acids.

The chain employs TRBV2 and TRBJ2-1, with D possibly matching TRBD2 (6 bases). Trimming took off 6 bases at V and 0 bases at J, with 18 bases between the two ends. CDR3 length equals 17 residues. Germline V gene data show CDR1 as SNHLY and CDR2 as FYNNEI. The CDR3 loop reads CASRNIASASSYNEQFF. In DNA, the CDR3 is TGTGCCAGCAGGAACATCGCTAGCGCGAGCTCCTACAATGAGCAGTTCTTC.

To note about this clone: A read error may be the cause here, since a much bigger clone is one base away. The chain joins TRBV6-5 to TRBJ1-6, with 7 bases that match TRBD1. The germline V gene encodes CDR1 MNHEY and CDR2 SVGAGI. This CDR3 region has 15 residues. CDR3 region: CGSSQGQRHKAPLHF. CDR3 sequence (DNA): TGTGGCAGCAGCCAGGGACAGAGGCATAAGGCACCCCTCCACTTT.

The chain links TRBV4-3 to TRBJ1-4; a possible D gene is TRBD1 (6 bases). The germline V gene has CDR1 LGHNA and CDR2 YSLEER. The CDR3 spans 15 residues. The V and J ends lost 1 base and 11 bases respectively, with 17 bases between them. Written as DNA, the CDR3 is TGCGCCAGCAGCCAAGGTGGGGGCGATGGAGGGAAACTGTTTTTT. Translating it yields CASSQGGGDGGKLFF.